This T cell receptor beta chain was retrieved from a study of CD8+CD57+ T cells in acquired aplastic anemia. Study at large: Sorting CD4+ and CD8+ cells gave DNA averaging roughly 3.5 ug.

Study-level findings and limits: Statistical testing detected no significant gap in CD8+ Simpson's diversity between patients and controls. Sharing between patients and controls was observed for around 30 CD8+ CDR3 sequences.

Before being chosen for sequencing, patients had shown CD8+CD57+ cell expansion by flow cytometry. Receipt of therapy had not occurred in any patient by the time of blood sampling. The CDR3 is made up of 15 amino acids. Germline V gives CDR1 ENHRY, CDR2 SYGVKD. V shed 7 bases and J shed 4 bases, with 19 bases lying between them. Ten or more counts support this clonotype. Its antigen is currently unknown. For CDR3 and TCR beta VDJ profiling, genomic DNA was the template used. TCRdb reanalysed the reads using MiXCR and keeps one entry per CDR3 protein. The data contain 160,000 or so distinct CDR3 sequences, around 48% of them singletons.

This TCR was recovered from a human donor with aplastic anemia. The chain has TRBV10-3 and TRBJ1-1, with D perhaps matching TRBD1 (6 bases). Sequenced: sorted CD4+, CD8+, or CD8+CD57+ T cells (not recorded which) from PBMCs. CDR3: CAITPGVSVGTEAFF. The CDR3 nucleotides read TGTGCCATCACCCCAGGGGTGTCTGTTGGCACTGAAGCTTTCTTT.